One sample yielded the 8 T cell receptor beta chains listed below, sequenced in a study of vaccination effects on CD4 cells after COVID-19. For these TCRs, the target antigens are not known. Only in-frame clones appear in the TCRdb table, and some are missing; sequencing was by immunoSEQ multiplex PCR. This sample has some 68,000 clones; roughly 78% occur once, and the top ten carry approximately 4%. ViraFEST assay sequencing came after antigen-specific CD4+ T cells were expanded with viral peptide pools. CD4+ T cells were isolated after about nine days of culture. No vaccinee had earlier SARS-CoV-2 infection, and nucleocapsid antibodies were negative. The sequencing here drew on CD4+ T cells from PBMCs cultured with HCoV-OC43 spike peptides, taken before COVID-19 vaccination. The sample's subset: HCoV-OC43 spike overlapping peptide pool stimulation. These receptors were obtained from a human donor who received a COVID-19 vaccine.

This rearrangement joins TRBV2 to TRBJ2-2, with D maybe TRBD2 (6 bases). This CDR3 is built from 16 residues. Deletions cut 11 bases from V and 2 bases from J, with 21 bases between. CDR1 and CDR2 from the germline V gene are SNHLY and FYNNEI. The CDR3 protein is CASRHSGVSNTGELFF. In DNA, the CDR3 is TGTGCCTCCAGGCATTCGGGGGTCAGCAACACCGGGGAGCTGTTTTTT. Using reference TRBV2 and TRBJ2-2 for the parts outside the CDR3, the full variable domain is EPEVTQTPSHQVTQMGQEVILRCVPISNHLYFYWYRQILGQKVEFLVSFYNNEISEKSEIFDDQFSVERPDGSNFTLKIRSTKLEDSAMYFCASRHSGVSNTGELFFGEGSRLTVL.

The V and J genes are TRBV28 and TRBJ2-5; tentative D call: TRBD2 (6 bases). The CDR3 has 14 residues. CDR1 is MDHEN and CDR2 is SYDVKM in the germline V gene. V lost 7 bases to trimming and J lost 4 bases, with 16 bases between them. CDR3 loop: CASTYGGTGETQYF. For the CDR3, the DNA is TGTGCCAGCACCTACGGGGGAACGGGAGAGACCCAGTACTTC.

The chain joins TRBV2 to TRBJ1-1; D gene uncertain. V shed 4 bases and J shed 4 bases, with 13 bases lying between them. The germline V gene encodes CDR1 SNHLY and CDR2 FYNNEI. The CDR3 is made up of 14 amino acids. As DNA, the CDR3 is TGTGCCAGCAGTGGGGGTTTAGGGTTCACTGAAGCTTTCTTT. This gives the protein CASSGGLGFTEAFF. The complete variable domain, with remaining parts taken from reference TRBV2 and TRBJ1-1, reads EPEVTQTPSHQVTQMGQEVILRCVPISNHLYFYWYRQILGQKVEFLVSFYNNEISEKSEIFDDQFSVERPDGSNFTLKIRSTKLEDSAMYFCASSGGLGFTEAFFGQGTRLTVV.

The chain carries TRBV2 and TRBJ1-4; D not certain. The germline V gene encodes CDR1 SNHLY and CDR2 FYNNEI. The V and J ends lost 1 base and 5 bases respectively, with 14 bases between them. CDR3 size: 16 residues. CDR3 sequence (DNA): TGTGCCAGCAGTGAAGGTTTGCAGATCGGAAATGAAAAACTGTTTTTT. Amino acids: CASSEGLQIGNEKLFF. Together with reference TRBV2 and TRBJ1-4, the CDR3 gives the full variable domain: EPEVTQTPSHQVTQMGQEVILRCVPISNHLYFYWYRQILGQKVEFLVSFYNNEISEKSEIFDDQFSVERPDGSNFTLKIRSTKLEDSAMYFCASSEGLQIGNEKLFFGSGTQLSVL.

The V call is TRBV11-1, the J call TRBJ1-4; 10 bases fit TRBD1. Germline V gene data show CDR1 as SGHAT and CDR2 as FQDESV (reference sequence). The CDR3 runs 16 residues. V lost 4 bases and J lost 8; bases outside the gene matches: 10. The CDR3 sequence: CASSSPTGTGAEKLFF. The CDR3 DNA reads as TGTGCCAGCAGCTCGCCCACCGGGACAGGGGCCGAAAAACTGTTTTTT. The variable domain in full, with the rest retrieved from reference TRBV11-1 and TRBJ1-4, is EAEVAQSPRYKITEKSQAVAFWCDPISGHATLYWYRQILGQGPELLVQFQDESVVDDSQLPKDRFSAERLKGVDSTLKIQPAELGDSAMYLCASSSPTGTGAEKLFFGSGTQLSVL.

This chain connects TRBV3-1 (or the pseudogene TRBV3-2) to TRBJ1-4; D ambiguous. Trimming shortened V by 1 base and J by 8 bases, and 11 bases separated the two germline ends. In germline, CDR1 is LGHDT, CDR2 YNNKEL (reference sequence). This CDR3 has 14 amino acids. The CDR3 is CASSQAAGREKLFF. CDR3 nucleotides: TGTGCCAGCAGCCAAGCGGCGGGGAGGGAAAAACTGTTTTTT.

The CDR3 reads CASSPGSPRGAFF. In DNA, the CDR3 is TGTGCCAGCAGCCCCGGATCACCCCGAGGAGCTTTCTTT. The chain joins TRBV12-3 or TRBV12-4 to TRBJ1-1, with unresolved D. The V and J ends lost 6 bases and 10 bases respectively, with 18 bases between them. The CDR3 contains 13 residues.

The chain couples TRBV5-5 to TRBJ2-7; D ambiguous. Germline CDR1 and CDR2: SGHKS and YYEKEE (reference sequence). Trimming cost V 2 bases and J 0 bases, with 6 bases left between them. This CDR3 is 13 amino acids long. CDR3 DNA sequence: TGTGCCAGCAGCTTTGAATCCTCCTACGAGCAGTACGTC. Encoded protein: CASSFESSYEQYV.